Each of the 32 T cell receptor beta chains below was sequenced from the same sample in a study of PD-1 blockade in classical Hodgkin lymphoma. After autologous stem cell transplantation all patients relapsed, and prior brentuximab vedotin exposure differed between cohorts. Method: immunoSEQ multiplex PCR; TCRdb's copy keeps in-frame clones and lacks some. The sample includes around 11,000 clones, approximately 75% of them seen just once. Here the sequenced sample was peripheral blood mononuclear cells (PBMCs), taken at baseline. These receptors came from a human donor with classical Hodgkin lymphoma.

The gene calls are TRBV4-3 and TRBJ1-2; no clear D. Germline lookup yields CDR1 LGHNA and CDR2 YSLEER. The CDR3 has 14 residues. Deletions cut 4 bases from V and 4 bases from J, with 13 bases between. The CDR3 DNA reads as TGCGCCAGCAGCCCGTCCCGGGAAGGCTATGGCTACACCTTC. Translated, it gives CASSPSREGYGYTF.

The genes are TRBV5-8 and TRBJ2-3; D remains unclear. This CDR3 has 15 amino acids. The germline V gene encodes CDR1 SGHTS and CDR2 YDEGEE. Trimming took 1 base from V and 0 from J, leaving 9 bases between them. The CDR3 nucleotides read TGTGCCAGCAGCTTGTTCCAGACGAGCACAGATACGCAGTATTTT. Translated: CASSLFQTSTDTQYF.

CDR3 sequence: CATRDGGQGDEKLFF. The CDR3 bases are TGTGCCACCAGAGACGGTGGGCAGGGGGATGAAAAACTGTTTTTT. The genes are TRBV19 and TRBJ1-4; 7 bases are a match to TRBD1. J lost 6 bases, V lost 10 bases, and 14 bases had no gene match. Germline-derived CDR1 and CDR2 are LNHDA and SQIVND (reference sequence). The CDR3 runs 15 residues.

By share of the sample, this clone is large. V gene TRBV19 combines with J gene TRBJ2-7, with unresolved D. Germline lookup yields CDR1 LNHDA and CDR2 SQIVND (reference sequence). V lost 3 bases to trimming and J lost 0 bases, with 12 bases between them. This CDR3 is built from 15 residues. CDR3 residues: CASSIGRESSYEQYF. The CDR3 nucleotides read TGTGCCAGTAGTATTGGGCGCGAGAGCTCCTACGAGCAGTACTTC.

The V and J genes are TRBV5-6 and TRBJ2-1, with D uncertain. CDR1 is SGHDT and CDR2 is YYEEEE in the germline V gene. This CDR3 contains 11 residues. V shed 5 bases and J shed 3 bases, with 3 bases lying between them. The CDR3 region has the DNA TGTGCCAGCAGTATCTACAATGAGCAGTTCTTC. Its protein product is CASSIYNEQFF.

The chain has TRBV28 and TRBJ1-4, with D perhaps matching TRBD1 (5 bases). Germline V gene sequence: CDR1 MDHEN, CDR2 SYDVKM. The length of the CDR3 is 14 residues. V lost 5 bases and J lost 10, with 17 bases in between. The CDR3 DNA reads as TGTGCCAGCAGTGTGCAGGGTTCTCAAAGAAAACTGTTTTTT. This encodes CASSVQGSQRKLFF.

CDR3 nucleotides: TGTGCCAGCAGCCCCAGACAGGGAAACTATGGCTACACCTTC. Protein product: CASSPRQGNYGYTF. The rearrangement joins TRBV5-4 to TRBJ1-2; 7 bases align to TRBD1. CDR1 is SGHNT and CDR2 is YYREEE in the germline V gene (reference sequence). Trimming took 4 bases from V and 2 from J; bases not matched to a gene: 5. The CDR3 extends over 14 amino acids.

The chain employs TRBV6-1 and TRBJ1-4; D uncertain. This CDR3 comprises 15 residues. CDR1 is MNHNS and CDR2 is SASEGT in the germline V gene. The germline V and J ends were trimmed by 2 bases and 8 bases, with 15 bases remaining between them. CDR3 loop: CASSESRWSSEKLFF. CDR3 in DNA: TGTGCCAGCAGTGAAAGTCGGTGGTCGTCCGAAAAACTGTTTTTT.

This sequence joins TRBV7-3 and TRBJ1-1; no clear D. The CDR3 is made up of 13 amino acids. Germline loops: CDR1 SGHTA, CDR2 FQGTGA. The ends were cut back, 3 bases at V and 0 bases at J, with 5 bases in the middle. The CDR3 DNA reads TGTGCCAGCAGCTTTTCTATGAACACTGAAGCTTTCTTT. Translating it yields CASSFSMNTEAFF.

A few counts support this clone. The chain links TRBV4-3 to TRBJ2-5; D not certain. The CDR3 runs 12 residues. Germline V gives CDR1 LGHNA, CDR2 YSLEER. Trimming stripped 0 bases from V and 7 bases from J, with 6 bases between. The CDR3 DNA sequence: TGCGCCAGCAGCCAAGATTTTGGGACCCAGTACTTC. It yields the protein CASSQDFGTQYF.

The V call is TRBV10-3, the J call TRBJ1-2; weak D call: TRBD1 (6 bases). V gave up 10 bases and J gave up 4 bases, with 13 bases separating them. The CDR3 spans 12 residues. Germline V gene sequence: CDR1 ENHRY, CDR2 SYGVKD. DNA for the CDR3: TGTGCCAGCGCCGGGACAACCTATGGCTACACCTTC. The encoded protein is CASAGTTYGYTF.

This chain joins TRBV5-6 and TRBJ2-1, with 8 bases fitting TRBD2. The ends lost 0 bases at V and 7 bases at J; junction bases unmatched: 6. The CDR3 covers 15 residues. In germline, CDR1 is SGHDT, CDR2 YYEEEE. In DNA, the CDR3 is TGTGCCAGCAGCTTGGCCGGGGGGGCCGAGAATGAGCAGTTCTTC. Translation: CASSLAGGAENEQFF.

There are a few counts of this clone. V gene TRBV4-2 combines with J gene TRBJ2-6; 13 nucleotides line up with TRBD2. The CDR3 consists of 18 residues. The trim removed 4 bases at V and 0 bases at J, leaving 3 bases unmatched. Germline V CDR1 and CDR2: LGHNA, YNFKEQ. CDR3: CASSRTSGGASGANVLTF. DNA of the CDR3: TGTGCCAGCAGCCGAACTAGCGGGGGGGCCTCTGGGGCCAACGTCCTGACTTTC.

This clone showed up just a few times. V gene TRBV28 combines with J gene TRBJ2-1; 12 bases map to TRBD2. The V segment lost 6 bases and the J segment 10 bases; nucleotides outside the gene matches: 13. CDR1 and CDR2 from the germline V gene are MDHEN and SYDVKM. This CDR3 region has 16 residues. The CDR3 region has the DNA TGTGCCAGCAGCAGACTAGCGGGAGCGTTGAAAAGGGAGCAGTTCTTC. Translated, it gives CASSRLAGALKREQFF.

The chain joins TRBV29-1 to TRBJ2-5; TRBD1 agrees at 9 bases. Germline V gene data show CDR1 as SQVTM and CDR2 as ANQGSEA. The CDR3 has 14 residues. Trimming cost V 6 bases and J 4 bases; bases outside gene matches: 9. The DNA of the CDR3 is TGCAGCGTCCGGCGGGGACAGGGAGGAGAGACCCAGTACTTC. Protein product: CSVRRGQGGETQYF.

V is TRBV5-1 and J is TRBJ1-1; D perhaps matches TRBD1 (6 bases). Looked up from germline, CDR1 is SGHRS and CDR2 is YFSETQ. The CDR3 is 14 amino acids. V shed 1 base and J shed 1 base, with 8 bases lying between them. CDR3 in amino acids: CASSLWGANTEAFF. CDR3 sequence (DNA): TGCGCCAGCAGCTTGTGGGGGGCGAACACTGAAGCTTTCTTT.

This CDR3 is CASSPPGRGYEQYF. CDR3 DNA: TGTGCCAGCAGTCCCCCCGGTCGGGGGTACGAGCAGTACTTC. The chain carries TRBV28 and TRBJ2-5, with D maybe TRBD2 (6 bases). Matching the DNA end better, TRBJ2-7 makes the J call doubtful. The CDR3 spans 14 residues. Germline V gene sequence: CDR1 MDHEN, CDR2 SYDVKM.

V usage is TRBV6-4 and J usage is TRBJ2-2; the D is unclear. Trimming shortened V by 3 bases and J by 6 bases, and 8 bases separated the two germline ends. Looked up from germline, CDR1 is MRHNA and CDR2 is SNTAGT. The CDR3 extends over 13 amino acids. CDR3 amino acids: CASSEVIAGELFF. The DNA of the CDR3 is TGTGCCAGCAGTGAGGTTATAGCCGGGGAGCTGTTTTTT.

The chain carries TRBV6-5 and TRBJ1-3; 7 bases agree with TRBD1. V shed 10 bases and J 0 bases; nucleotides not matched to a gene: 6. This CDR3 contains 14 residues. CDR1 is MNHEY and CDR2 is SVGAGI in the germline V gene. The CDR3 protein is CATRTGYSGNTIYF. The CDR3 DNA reads as TGTGCCACCCGGACAGGCTACTCTGGAAACACCATATATTTT.

The chain carries TRBV7-2 and TRBJ1-5; D possibly corresponds to TRBD1 (5 bases). V lost 5 bases to trimming and J lost 0 bases, with 11 bases between them. The CDR3 is 15 residues long. The germline V gene encodes CDR1 SGHTA and CDR2 FQGNSA. Here the CDR3 reads CASSLRGDSNQPQHF. The CDR3 nucleotides are TGTGCCAGCAGCCTCCGGGGGGATAGCAATCAGCCCCAGCATTTT.

This rearrangement joins TRBV29-1 to TRBJ1-3, with D perhaps TRBD1 (5 bases). CDR1 is SQVTM, CDR2 ANQGSEA, per germline. Trimming pared 3 bases from V and 4 bases from J, leaving 7 bases between. The CDR3 has 12 amino acids. The CDR3 DNA follows: TGCAGCGTTGATAGGGGCGGAAACACCATATATTTT. Protein product: CSVDRGGNTIYF.

This chain joins TRBV5-1 and TRBJ2-2, with D maybe TRBD1 (5 bases). Germline V gene data show CDR1 as SGHRS and CDR2 as YFSETQ. V was clipped by 1 base and J by 6 bases, with 10 bases between them. This CDR3 is 14 amino acids long. CDR3 sequence: CASSLRTIPGELFF. CDR3 coding DNA: TGCGCCAGCAGCTTGCGGACAATCCCCGGGGAGCTGTTTTTT.

The chain is built from TRBV5-4 and TRBJ2-1; D not resolved. In germline, CDR1 is SGHNT, CDR2 YYREEE (reference sequence). The CDR3 extends over 12 amino acids. V shed 3 bases and J shed 9 bases, with 10 bases lying between them. CDR3 DNA: TGTGCCAGCAGCTACCCCGACCCTGAGCAGTTCTTC. Translated, it gives CASSYPDPEQFF.

Concerning this clone: One end of the junction is discordant with germline, which a read error may explain. Different DNA sequences within this sample yield the same CDR3. The chain joins TRBV29-1 to TRBJ1-2; D gene unclear. From germline, CDR1 is SQVTM and CDR2 ANQGSEA. There are 12 residues in the CDR3. CDR3 sequence reads: CSVSRVYYGYTF. The CDR3 bases are TGCAGCGTTTCAAGGGTCTACTACGGCTACACCTTC.

The chain links TRBV5-1 to TRBJ1-5, with D tentatively TRBD1 (6 bases). Germline V CDR1 and CDR2: SGHRS, YFSETQ. The CDR3 has 16 amino acids. V was cut by 1 base and J by 1 base, with 12 bases left in between. The CDR3 loop reads CASSLWGPESNQPQHF. The CDR3 nucleotides read TGCGCCAGCAGCTTGTGGGGGCCCGAAAGCAATCAGCCCCAGCATTTT.

The rearrangement joins TRBV12-5 to TRBJ2-3, with 7 bases fitting TRBD2. Trimming took 0 bases from V and 6 from J; bases not matched to a gene: 12. The germline V gene has CDR1 LGHNT and CDR2 FRNRAP. The CDR3 is 17 residues long. CDR3 nucleotide sequence: TGTGCTAGTGGTTTGGTACCAGGAGCGGGGCTAAGGGATACGCAGTATTTT. It codes for CASGLVPGAGLRDTQYF. Looking up the rest from reference TRBV12-5 and TRBJ2-3 gives the full variable domain: DARVTQTPRHKVTEMGQEVTMRCQPILGHNTVFWYRQTMMQGLELLAYFRNRAPLDDSGMPKDRFSAEMPDATLATLKIQPSEPRDSAVYFCASGLVPGAGLRDTQYFGPGTRLTVL.

V gene TRBV11-3 combines with J gene TRBJ1-1; D perhaps matches TRBD1 (6 bases). Trimming removed 5 bases from V and 7 bases from J, with 17 bases in between. Per germline, CDR1 SGHNT and CDR2 YENEEA. The CDR3 is made up of 14 amino acids. CDR3 coding DNA: TGTGCCAGCAGCCGCGGGGGCCGGGGGGGTGAAGCTTTCTTT. This sequence encodes CASSRGGRGGEAFF.

This clone was seen only once. The rearrangement links TRBV4-3 to TRBJ2-1; the D is unclear. Trimming took off 0 bases at V and 2 bases at J, with 5 bases between the two ends. This CDR3 is 14 amino acids long. Germline loops: CDR1 LGHNA, CDR2 YSLEER. CDR3 sequence: CASSQDRPYNEQFF. CDR3 in DNA: TGCGCCAGCAGCCAAGATCGTCCCTACAATGAGCAGTTCTTC.

The chain has TRBV2 and TRBJ2-6, with unresolved D. This CDR3 region has 16 residues. V gave up 1 base and J gave up 2 bases, with 9 bases separating them. Germline values: CDR1 SNHLY, CDR2 FYNNEI. The CDR3 region is CASSEEARAGANVLTF. The CDR3 region has the DNA TGTGCCAGCAGTGAAGAGGCTAGGGCTGGGGCCAACGTCCTGACTTTC.

The V and J genes are TRBV7-5 and TRBJ1-2; the tabulated D call, TRBD1, remains unverified against the DNA. TRBV7-5 represents a pseudogene. The CDR3 extends over 10 amino acids. The CDR3 coding sequence is TGTGCCAGTGGGCTCGTTGGCTACACCTTC. It specifies CASGLVGYTF.

This clone was seen only once. The genes are TRBV28 and TRBJ1-1; D not resolved. The germline CDR1 and CDR2 sequences are MDHEN and SYDVKM. The CDR3 has 12 residues. Trimming took off 4 bases at V and 3 bases at J, with 6 bases between the two ends. Here the CDR3 reads CASSSRDTEAFF. CDR3 bases: TGTGCCAGCAGTTCCCGGGACACTGAAGCTTTCTTT.

The table lists this clone with a few counts. V and J are TRBV18 and TRBJ1-3, with TRBD1 matching over 10 bases. With V trimmed by 1 base and J by 4 bases, 7 bases remained unmatched. This CDR3 spans 17 amino acids. The germline gives CDR1 KGHSH, CDR2 LQKENI. CDR3 sequence reads: CASSPRGTGAGGNTIYF. CDR3 sequence (DNA): TGTGCCAGCTCACCACGGGGGACAGGGGCTGGAGGAAACACCATATATTTT. Variable domain in full (rest from reference TRBV18 and TRBJ1-3): NAGVMQNPRHLVRRRGQEARLRCSPMKGHSHVYWYRQLPEEGLKFMVYLQKENIIDESGMPKERFSAEFPKEGPSILRIQQVVRGDSAAYFCASSPRGTGAGGNTIYFGEGSWLTVV.